This T cell receptor beta chain was found in a study of blood T cells in healthy people across ages (dated by TCRdb to the mid-2010s). About the study as a whole: In model experiments, template switching captured roughly one uniquely barcoded TCR beta cDNA molecule for every two T cells. Two additional independent replicas of 1 million unique cDNA reads from the same blood draw were analyzed for two donors (one aged 18 to 29 and one aged 80 or older). Age-related changes in TCR beta repertoire diversity were measured in the study by deep sequencing normalized with unique cDNA molecular identifiers. Donors were grouped into four age groups: young (average roughly 15 years), middle-aged (roughly 38), aged (about 60) and long-lived (about 90). Donors of different ages were randomly distributed across sequencing lanes to avoid experimental bias. The paper as a whole reports these results and caveats: As age increased, observed TCR beta diversity per million T cells dropped in a roughly linear way, and a significant reduction was already evident by age 40. Estimates of total diversity from one million sequenced T cells were regarded as lower bounds and underestimates. Because profiling used bulk unsorted PBMCs, naive and antigen-experienced compartments could not be compared conclusively. Donor CMV infection status was unknown, potentially confounding age-related changes in expanded clonotypes. Compared with the aged group, the long-lived group had more naive CD4+ T cells, fewer expanded clones and increased TCR diversity, suggesting age selection. Observed TCR beta diversity correlated strongly with the percentage of naive T cells measured by flow cytometry.

Library method: 5' RACE. TCRdb shows the sequencer as Illumina HiSeq 2500. A second PCR of about 6 to 11 cycles was run with a J-beta primer mix and a sample-barcoded 5' primer. Each TCR beta cDNA molecule received a unique molecular identifier from a template-switch 5' adaptor carrying 12 random nucleotides. Each sample yielded at least 3 million CDR3-containing paired-end reads. All of the RNA was converted into first-strand cDNA using the Mint cDNA synthesis kit, with a TRBC-specific oligonucleotide serving as the primer. Following uracil-DNA glycosylase treatment, all cDNA underwent a first 18-cycle PCR with the universal primers M1SS and BC2_uni_R. The original methods were these. Normalization of each sample was performed by random selection of 1 million high-quality reads, each carrying a distinct molecular identifier. Reads with shared molecular identifiers were discarded instead of being binned into consensus sequences. CDR3 identification, clonotype clustering and error correction used MiTCR with a Q25 quality threshold and the strictest error-elimination algorithm. A nonparametric unseen species model with Euler transformation was used to estimate a lower bound on total TCR beta diversity. TCRdb cleaned the public reads at Q25 with fastp, built clones with MiXCR and kept in-frame beta chains. Each entry merges the rows of one CDR3 protein and shows their most common DNA and genes. The V and J calls and clone size come from TCRdb's table, not from the authors' own analysis. The sample includes about 600,000 distinct CDR3 sequences, with roughly 43% observed a single time. Just under 25% of the sample comes from the top ten.

Comments on this clonotype: Its target antigen remains unknown. Within one base of it there is no much larger clone, and no base qualities were kept.

Systemically healthy Caucasian individuals from Russia, 39 in total and aged 6 to 90 years, were included as donors. Each donor gave about 9.7 milliliters of peripheral blood, drawn into EDTA-treated Vacutainer tubes. Ficoll-Paque density-gradient centrifugation was used to isolate PBMCs, with at least 7 million per sample. Trizol reagent was used to extract total RNA from the PBMCs, yielding at least 5 micrograms per sample. For every donor, flow cytometry on a PBMC aliquot measured the percentage of naive CD45RAhigh/CD27high T cells. The CDR1 and CDR2 encoded by the germline V gene (reference sequence) are DFQATT and SNEGSKA. V drops 7 bases and J drops 3 bases, leaving 13 bases in between. From the cysteine up to the phenylalanine, the CDR3 has a length of 13 residues. CDR3 DNA is the only sequence kept; it has 39 bases, read in frame from the first base.

This clonotype was obtained from an elderly man in good health. Recombination joined TRBV20-1 with TRBJ1-5, with the D segment identity uncertain. Material: blood. The DNA is as follows: TGCAGTGTATTATCAGGCGACAATCAGCCCCAGCATTTT. Protein translation: CSVLSGDNQPQHF.